The present T cell receptor (beta chain) was sequenced within a study of shared clonotypes between healthy human individuals. The wider study: There were three CD4 naive, three CD4 memory, two CD8 naive and one CD8 memory plates per donor. Findings and limits, study-wide: Rarefaction indicated that sorted-subset sequencing remained incomplete although depth was large.

Trimming took 4 bases from V and 1 from J, leaving 19 bases between them. The V gene's germline CDR1 is MGHDK and CDR2 SYGVNS. The CDR3 covers 17 residues. In the case of this clone: Its target is unknown.

Over several immunoSEQ plates, each subset's genomic DNA was distributed in even portions. Using immunoSEQ multiplex PCR, the repertoire was profiled, and TCRdb retains in-frame clones only, with some absent. The sample lists around 350,000 clones, around 70% occurring once. The receptor was isolated from a man aged 30 to 39 in good health. V is TRBV25-1 and J is TRBJ1-1; possibly TRBD1 for D (5 bases). Sequenced: memory CD4+ T cells sorted from blood. Subset defined: CD45RA-negative fraction. The CDR3 DNA sequence: TGTGCCAGCAGTGGCCCTTACCGGCGCGGGGGGAACACTGAAGCTTTCTTT. Translating gives CASSGPYRRGGNTEAFF.